Below, one TCR beta chain is given with its context. This entry comes from a study of T cells after posttransplantation cyclophosphamide. CDR1 and CDR2 from the germline V gene are MNHEY and SMNVEV (reference sequence). Trimming took 2 bases from V and 4 from J; bases not matched to a gene: 9. The CDR3 contains 16 residues. The table came from immunoSEQ multiplex PCR; TCRdb's copy has only in-frame clones and leaves some out. The record shows fewer than 40,000 clones for this sample, with no singletons present. Sequencing input: PBMCs. The chain uses TRBV27 and TRBJ2-7; 9 bases map to TRBD1. The source of this sequence is a woman in her 50s in good health and a related stem cell transplant donor. CDR3 coding DNA: TGTGCCAGCAGTTTAGATCGGGGGACAGGGCGATACGAGCAGTACTTC. Its translation: CASSLDRGTGRYEQYF.